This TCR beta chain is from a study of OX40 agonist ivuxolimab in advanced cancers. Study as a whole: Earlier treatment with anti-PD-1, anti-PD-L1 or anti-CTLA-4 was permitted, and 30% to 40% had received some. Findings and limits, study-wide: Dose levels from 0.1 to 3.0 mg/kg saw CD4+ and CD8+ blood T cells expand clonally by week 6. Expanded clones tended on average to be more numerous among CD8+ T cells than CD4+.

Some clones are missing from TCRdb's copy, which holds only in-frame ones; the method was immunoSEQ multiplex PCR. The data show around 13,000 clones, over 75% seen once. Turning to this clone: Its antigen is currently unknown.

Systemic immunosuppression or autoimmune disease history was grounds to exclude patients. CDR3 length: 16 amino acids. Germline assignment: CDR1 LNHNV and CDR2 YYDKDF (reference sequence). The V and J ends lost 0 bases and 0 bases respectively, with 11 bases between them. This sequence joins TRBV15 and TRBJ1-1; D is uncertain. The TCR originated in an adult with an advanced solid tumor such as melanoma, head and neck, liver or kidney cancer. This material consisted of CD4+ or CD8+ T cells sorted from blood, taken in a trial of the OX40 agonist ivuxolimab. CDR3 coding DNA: TGTGCCACCAGCAGAGATTCGCGTAGAATGAACACTGAAGCTTTCTTT. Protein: CATSRDSRRMNTEAFF.